Detailed here is one TCR beta chain. The sample is drawn from a study of T cell changes during pregnancy in multiple sclerosis. Profiled with immunoSEQ multiplex PCR; TCRdb holds only in-frame clones, not every one. The data contain 58,000 or so clones, approximately 90% of them singletons. In germline, CDR1 is LNHNV, CDR2 YYDKDF (reference sequence). The CDR3 consists of 13 residues. V shed 5 bases and J 5 bases; nucleotides not matched to a gene: 2. This TCR derives from a female donor with multiple sclerosis, enrolled in a pregnancy study. The material was peripheral blood, obtained after pregnancy. V usage is TRBV15 and J usage is TRBJ1-5; 8 bases are a match to TRBD1. CDR3 in DNA: TGTGCCACCAGCTTGACAGGGGATCAGCCCCAGCATTTT. The encoded protein is CATSLTGDQPQHF.